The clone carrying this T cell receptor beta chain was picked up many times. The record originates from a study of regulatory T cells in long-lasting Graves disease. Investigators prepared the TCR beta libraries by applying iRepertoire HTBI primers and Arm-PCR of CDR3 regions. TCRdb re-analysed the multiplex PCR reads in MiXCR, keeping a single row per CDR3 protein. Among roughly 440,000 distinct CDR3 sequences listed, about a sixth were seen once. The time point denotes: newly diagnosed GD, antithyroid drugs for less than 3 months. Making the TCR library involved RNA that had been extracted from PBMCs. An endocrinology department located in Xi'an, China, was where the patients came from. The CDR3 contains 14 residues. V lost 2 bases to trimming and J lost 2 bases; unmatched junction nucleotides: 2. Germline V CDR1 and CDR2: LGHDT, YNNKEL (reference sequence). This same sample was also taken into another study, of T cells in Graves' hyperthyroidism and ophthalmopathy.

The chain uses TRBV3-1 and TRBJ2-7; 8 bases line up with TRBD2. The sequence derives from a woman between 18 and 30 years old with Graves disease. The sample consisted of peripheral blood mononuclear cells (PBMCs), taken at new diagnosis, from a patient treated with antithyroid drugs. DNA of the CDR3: TGTGCCAGCAGCCAAATGACTAGCGCCTACGAGCAGTACTTC. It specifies CASSQMTSAYEQYF.